A single sample gave rise to the 17 T cell receptor beta chains below, sequenced in a study of shared clonotypes between healthy human individuals. TCRdb's copy holds only in-frame clones and misses some; the assay was immunoSEQ multiplex PCR. The sample records approximately 600,000 clones, 95% being singletons. Naive-designated CD8 cells lacked CD45RO, were positively enriched for CCR7, and omitted terminally differentiated effector memory CD45RA+ cells. The sequenced sample was naive CD8+ T cells sorted from blood. These receptors all stem from a woman in her thirties in good health.

The V call is TRBV27, the J call TRBJ2-7, with 7 bases aligning to TRBD2. The CDR3 totals 14 residues. Trimming cost V 6 bases and J 0 bases; bases outside gene matches: 5. The germline CDR1 and CDR2 sequences are MNHEY and SMNVEV (reference sequence). CDR3 bases: TGTGCCAGCAGCCCGACTAGCAGCTCCTACGAGCAGTACTTC. It translates to CASSPTSSSYEQYF.

Worth noting for this clone: Other nucleotide sequences from this sample produce the same CDR3. The chain links TRBV27 to TRBJ2-7, with D perhaps TRBD1 or TRBD2 (5 bases each). Germline assignment: CDR1 MNHEY and CDR2 SMNVEV (reference sequence). This CDR3 is 13 amino acids long. The V gene lost 4 bases and the J gene lost 2 bases, with 9 bases spanning the gap. The CDR3 DNA follows: TGTGCCAGCAGTTCCGGGACCACCTACGAGCAGTACTTC. It is translated as CASSSGTTYEQYF.

The chain is built from TRBV7-2 and TRBJ2-2; TRBD2 matches at 14 bases. From germline, CDR1 is SGHTA and CDR2 FQGNSA. J was trimmed by 3 bases and V by 4 bases; bases with no gene match: 7. The CDR3 totals 18 residues. In nucleotides, the CDR3 is TGTGCCAGCAGCTCTGGGACTAGCGGGAGCTGGGACACCGGGGAGCTGTTTTTT. Translation: CASSSGTSGSWDTGELFF.

CDR3 in amino acids: CASSPGGGPYEQYF. For the CDR3, the DNA is TGTGCCAGCAGCCCGGGGGGAGGTCCCTACGAGCAGTACTTC. This chain connects TRBV9 to TRBJ2-7, with TRBD2 matching 7 bases. CDR3 length: 14 amino acids. With 4 bases clipped from V and 2 bases from J, the junction kept 6 bases outside the gene matches. The V gene's germline CDR1 is SGDLS and CDR2 YYNGEE.

The gene calls are TRBV19 and TRBJ2-1; no firm D call. Deletions cut 3 bases from V and 8 bases from J, with 11 bases between. Per the germline V gene, CDR1 is LNHDA and CDR2 is SQIVND (reference sequence). The CDR3 loop spans 13 amino acids. CDR3: CASSIVEIDEQFF. The CDR3 DNA reads as TGTGCCAGTAGTATCGTGGAGATCGATGAGCAGTTCTTC.

This rearrangement joins TRBV27 to TRBJ2-7, with 7 bases that match TRBD1. This CDR3 has 14 residues. In germline, CDR1 is MNHEY, CDR2 SMNVEV (reference sequence). J lost 2 bases, V lost 4 bases, and 5 bases had no gene match. The CDR3 protein is CASSSTGAPYEQYF. DNA for the CDR3: TGTGCCAGCAGTTCTACAGGGGCCCCCTACGAGCAGTACTTC.

A remark on this clone: This sample includes further DNA sequences coding for the same CDR3. This chain uses TRBV19 with TRBJ1-1; D gene ambiguous. There are 14 residues in the CDR3. The germline gives CDR1 LNHDA, CDR2 SQIVND (reference sequence). Trimming left V 2 bases short and J 2 bases short, with 9 bases between. The DNA of the CDR3 is TGTGCCAGTAGTATATGGGGAGGCAACACTGAAGCTTTCTTT. This sequence encodes CASSIWGGNTEAFF.

V usage is TRBV28 and J usage is TRBJ1-2; possibly TRBD1 for D (6 bases). There are 16 residues in the CDR3. Looked up from germline, CDR1 is MDHEN and CDR2 is SYDVKM. Between the trimmed V and J ends, which lost 6 bases and 4 bases, there was a span of 21 bases. The CDR3 coding sequence is TGTGCCAGCAGCACAAACAGGGTAACCGGAGGCTATGGCTACACCTTC. It is translated as CASSTNRVTGGYGYTF.

The V and J genes are TRBV29-1 and TRBJ2-7; a weak D match, TRBD1 (6 bases). This CDR3 contains 13 residues. V was cut by 4 bases and J by 6 bases, with 16 bases left in between. Germline CDR1 and CDR2: SQVTM and ANQGSEA. The CDR3 spells CSVGTGLGGEQYF. The CDR3 DNA sequence: TGCAGCGTTGGAACAGGGTTGGGTGGCGAGCAGTACTTC.

This chain uses TRBV28 with TRBJ2-6; D is possibly TRBD2 (5 bases). Germline assignment: CDR1 MDHEN and CDR2 SYDVKM. Trimming stripped 7 bases from V and 4 bases from J, with 11 bases between. The CDR3 runs to 14 residues. CDR3 bases: TGTGCCAGCACCTTTCCGGGGGGGGCCAACGTCCTGACTTTC. It yields the protein CASTFPGGANVLTF.

J is TRBJ1-1 and V is TRBV7-2, with 7 bases aligning to TRBD1. Germline trimming cut 3 bases from V and 2 bases from J; bases unmatched to any gene: 12. Germline values: CDR1 SGHTA, CDR2 FQGNSA. CDR3 length: 17 amino acids. The CDR3 region has the DNA TGTGCCAGCAGCTTCTCCCACCTGGACAGGTTAAACACTGAAGCTTTCTTT. This gives the protein CASSFSHLDRLNTEAFF. Variable domain in full (rest from reference TRBV7-2 and TRBJ1-1): GAGVSQSPSNKVTEKGKDVELRCDPISGHTALYWYRQSLGQGLEFLIYFQGNSAPDKSGLPSDRFSAERTGGSVSTLTIQRTQQEDSAVYLCASSFSHLDRLNTEAFFGQGTRLTVV.

The genes are TRBV4-1 and TRBJ2-7; 7 bases are a match to TRBD1. V dropped 0 bases and J dropped 10; count of bases not matched to a gene: 12. Germline V gene sequence: CDR1 MGHRA, CDR2 YSYEKL. The CDR3 runs 15 residues. The DNA of the CDR3 is TGCGCCAGCAGCCAAGAAGGGGGCCCCTTAGCTTTACAGTACTTC. Protein product: CASSQEGGPLALQYF.

This clone has a single count. The chain couples TRBV4-1 to TRBJ1-5; no reliable D call. V shed 3 bases and J shed 5 bases, with 11 bases lying between them. The CDR3 loop spans 14 amino acids. Germline V lookup: CDR1 MGHRA, CDR2 YSYEKL. The CDR3 DNA reads TGCGCCAGCAGCCAGTCCGCAAGAGATCAGCCCCAGCATTTT. Translation: CASSQSARDQPQHF.

The rearrangement uses TRBV7-9 and TRBJ2-7, with TRBD2 matching 7 bases. Germline CDR1 SEHNR, CDR2 FQNEAQ (reference sequence). Trimming took 4 bases from V and 5 from J; bases not matched to a gene: 11. This CDR3 spans 15 amino acids. This CDR3 reads CASSSTSVNPNEQYF. In DNA form, the CDR3 reads TGTGCCAGCAGCTCAACTAGCGTGAATCCCAACGAGCAGTACTTC.

The V gene is TRBV4-2, the J gene TRBJ2-7; weak D call: TRBD1 (5 bases). V lost 4 bases and J lost 5, with 15 bases in between. The CDR3 is made up of 14 amino acids. CDR1 is LGHNA and CDR2 is YNFKEQ in the germline V gene. CDR3 sequence: CASSPRTRTDEQYF. The CDR3, as DNA: TGTGCCAGCAGCCCAAGGACACGGACGGACGAGCAGTACTTC.

The V gene is TRBV11-3, the J gene TRBJ1-3; D is possibly TRBD1 (6 bases). V dropped 1 base and J dropped 0 bases, with 16 bases sitting between them. The CDR3 has 18 amino acids. Germline V gives CDR1 SGHNT, CDR2 YENEEA. This CDR3 is CASSLGDDRQASGNTIYF. For the CDR3, the DNA is TGTGCCAGCAGCTTAGGGGATGATAGACAGGCCTCTGGAAACACCATATATTTT.

This chain uses TRBV7-9 with TRBJ2-7, with 7 bases identical to TRBD2. The CDR3 contains 15 residues. Trimming cost V 5 bases and J 2 bases; bases outside gene matches: 9. Germline loops: CDR1 SEHNR, CDR2 FQNEAQ (reference sequence). The CDR3 here is CASSPRAGNPYEQYF. For the CDR3, the DNA is TGTGCCAGCAGCCCCCGAGCGGGAAACCCCTACGAGCAGTACTTC. The whole variable domain, remainder taken from reference TRBV7-9 and TRBJ2-7, is DTGVSQNPRHKITKRGQNVTFRCDPISEHNRLYWYRQTLGQGPEFLTYFQNEAQLEKSRLLSDRFSAERPKGSFSTLEIQRTEQGDSAMYLCASSPRAGNPYEQYFGPGTRLTVT.